This T cell receptor (beta chain) was identified in a study of cytomegalovirus exposure and HLA in healthy donors. A word on this clone: Its target is unknown.

The length of the CDR3 is 16 residues. Trimming pared 5 bases from V and 2 bases from J, leaving 17 bases between. CDR1 SGHVS and CDR2 FNYEAQ come from the germline V gene. There were likely unrecorded immune exposures, though donors were nominally healthy when sampled. Findings and caveats of the study: Researchers reported from a later analysis that most CMV-associated TCR beta chains appeared HLA-restricted.

13 Jbeta primers and 60 Vbeta primers were used for the PCR. Sequencing was performed with immunoSEQ multiplex PCR; in TCRdb, only in-frame clones are kept and a portion is missing. The sample consists of approximately 110,000 clones, just under 75% of them appearing once. Specimen: PBMCs. This receptor was taken from a man between 45 and 60 years old in good health and CMV-seropositive. This rearrangement joins TRBV7-6 to TRBJ2-3; D perhaps matches TRBD1 (6 bases). The CDR3 nucleotides read TGTGCCAGCAGCACCCGAAAACAGGGACACACAGATACGCAGTATTTT. It translates to CASSTRKQGHTDTQYF.